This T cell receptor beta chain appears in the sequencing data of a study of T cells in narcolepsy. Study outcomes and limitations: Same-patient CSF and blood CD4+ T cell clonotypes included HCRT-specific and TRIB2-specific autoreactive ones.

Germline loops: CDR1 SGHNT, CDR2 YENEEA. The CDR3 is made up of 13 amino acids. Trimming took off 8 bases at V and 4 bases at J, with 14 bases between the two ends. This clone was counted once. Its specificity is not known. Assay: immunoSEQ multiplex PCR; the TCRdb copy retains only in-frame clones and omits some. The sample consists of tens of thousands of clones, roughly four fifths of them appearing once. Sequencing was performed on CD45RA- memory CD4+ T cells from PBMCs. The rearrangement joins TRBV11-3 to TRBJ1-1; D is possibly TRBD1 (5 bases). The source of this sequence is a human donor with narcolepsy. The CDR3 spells CASSDGGSTEAFF. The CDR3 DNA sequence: TGTGCCAGCTCAGATGGGGGGAGCACTGAAGCTTTCTTT.